Given below is one T cell receptor (beta chain) in context. The table lists this clone with a count of one. Its antigen is not yet known. It has no much larger one-base neighbor in the sample; base qualities were not kept. The sample originates from a study of control samples from healthy donors and cancer patients (dated by TCRdb to 2020 to 2021). The library relied on the immunoSEQ multiplex PCR assay. TCRdb obtained this table from immuneACCESS and retained in-frame rearrangements with V and J assigned. These tables miss some clones; where compared with another copy, unresolved V genes account for less than half of the shortfall, and the remainder is unexplained. This sample is represented by 60,000 to 100,000 clones; 75% to 90% of them were singletons. The ten largest clones take up 6.5% to 7.5% of the sample. This receptor was obtained from a man aged 45 to 65 in good health. Sample: blood.

The encoded CDR3 is CASSLVSPPQGHYGYTF. DNA sequence: TGTGCCAGCAGCTTGGTGAGCCCACCGCAGGGGCACTATGGCTACACCTTC. The chain is made from TRBV5-5 and TRBJ1-2, and the D gene may be TRBD1, 6 bases matching. Cut back by 0 bases and 3 bases, the V and J ends lie 18 bases apart. CDR1 SGHKS and CDR2 YYEKEE are derived from the germline V gene (reference sequence). Counted from cysteine to phenylalanine, this CDR3 has 17 amino acids. Of all the DNA, just the CDR3 is kept, 51 bases in frame from base 1. Where the CDR3 stops, the reference TRBV5-5 and TRBJ1-2 genes take over; the full variable domain is DAGVTQSPTHLIKTRGQQVTLRCSPISGHKSVSWYQQVLGQGPQFIFQYYEKEERGRGNFPDRFSARQFPNYSSELNVNALLLGDSALYLCASSLVSPPQGHYGYTFGSGTRLTVV.